Reported below is one TCR beta chain. Its antigen is unknown. The sample originates from a study of persistence of HIV-infected CD4 T cells. Overall study context: A median of approximately eight years of suppressive ART preceded sampling. Blood samples, up to 180 mL, came from multiple time points, except a couple of leukapheresis donors sampled once.

The stimulus was lysate of CMV-infected fibroblasts, around 10 ug/mL. Sorted nonresponding memory CD4+ T cells were CD40L-negative, CD69-negative, CD45RO-high. This was the immunoSEQ version 4 assay in survey mode. The repertoire was sequenced with immunoSEQ multiplex PCR; TCRdb's copy has only in-frame clones and lacks some. The table lists 40,000 to 50,000 clones, under 85% of them singletons, with about 3% in the top ten. The CDR3 is 14 amino acids. V was clipped by 5 bases and J by 1 base, with 14 bases between them. CDR1 is GTSNPN and CDR2 is SVGIG in the germline V gene (reference sequence). Study outcomes and limitations: TCR oligoclonality correlated with proviral oligoclonality in the same sorted populations. Compared with CD3/CD28-stimulated cells, CMV- and Gag-responding cells showed lower TCRbeta richness.

This receptor was taken from an adult man with HIV who was CMV-seropositive. This chain joins TRBV30 and TRBJ1-1; D uncertain. This sample comprised CD4+ T cells sorted from PBMCs after roughly 18-hour stimulation, obtained from a patient who received antiretroviral therapy. The CDR3 spells CAWVENTRNTEAFF. DNA for the CDR3: TGTGCCTGGGTAGAAAACACTCGGAACACTGAAGCTTTCTTT.